The rows below give T cell receptor beta chains drawn from one sample of a study of neurological immune-mediated disorders. TCRdb passed the 5' RACE reads through MiXCR, listing each CDR3 protein once. This sample has approximately 80,000 distinct CDR3 sequences, with 5.8% found just once. Sequenced sample: PBMCs. These receptors all come from a woman aged 55-75 years with multiple sclerosis. CDR3s include the opening cysteine and the closing phenylalanine or tryptophan. The order of the fields is D gene, J gene, V gene, clone size, CDR3 DNA, CDR3 protein. A D gene is named only where the DNA matches it firmly. Clone size is stated in some rows and not others, as once, few, many or a class when expanded.

.,TRBJ1-2,TRBV3-1,many,TGTGCCAGCAGCCAAGAAGGTCCGGGGCCTAACTATGGCTACACCTTC,CASSQEGPGPNYGYTF
.,TRBJ1-3,TRBV2,.,TGTGCCAGCAGTGAAAAAGGCAGTGCGACTGGAAACACCATATATTTT,CASSEKGSATGNTIYF
TRBD1,TRBJ2-2,TRBV11-3,many,TGTGCCAGCAGCCTAAGACAGGGGGGCACCGGGGAGCTGTTTTTT,CASSLRQGGTGELFF
.,TRBJ2-3,TRBV15,many,TGTGCCACCAGCAAACGGGCAGATACGCAGTATTTT,CATSKRADTQYF
.,TRBJ1-5,TRBV12-3/TRBV12-4,few,TGTGCCAGCAGGCTTGAGGAGGGCAATCAGCCCCAGCATTTT,CASRLEEGNQPQHF
.,TRBJ1-2,TRBV5-1,many,TGCGCCAGCAGCCTCCCGGGACAATCCCTCTATGGCTACACCTTC,CASSLPGQSLYGYTF
.,TRBJ2-7,TRBV7-9,many,TGTGCCAGCAGCCCAAGACAGGCGGAGCAGTACTTC,CASSPRQAEQYF
TRBD1,TRBJ2-2,TRBV29-1,many,TGCAGCGCCGAGGGACAGGGGAACACCGGGGAGCTGTTTTTT,CSAEGQGNTGELFF
TRBD1,TRBJ1-4,TRBV10-3,many,TGTGCCATCAGCCCCGGACGGACAGGGCGAAGTGAAAAACTGTTTTTT,CAISPGRTGRSEKLFF
.,TRBJ1-1,TRBV12-3/TRBV12-4,many,TGTGCCAGCAGTTTGAGGGGGGTTCCGAGCACTGAAGCTTTCTTT,CASSLRGVPSTEAFF
.,TRBJ1-5,TRBV20-1,many,TGCAGTGCTAGTGGTGGGGGCAATCAGCCCCAGCATTTT,CSASGGGNQPQHF
.,TRBJ1-2,TRBV7-2,many,TGTGCCAGCAAGGTGGGACATTCGACGAACCATGGCTACACCTTC,CASKVGHSTNHGYTF
.,TRBJ1-1,TRBV24-1,many,TGTGCCACCAGTGATTTAGTGGGGGGAGCTTTCTTT,CATSDLVGGAFF
.,TRBJ2-2,TRBV27,many,TGTGCCAGCACCCGAGTGGACACCGGGGAGCTGTTTTTT,CASTRVDTGELFF
TRBD1,TRBJ1-1,TRBV5-1,many,TGCGCCAGCAGCTTGGGGGGGACAGGGTCGGATAGCACTGAAGCTTTCTTT,CASSLGGTGSDSTEAFF
.,TRBJ2-2,TRBV11-2,many,TGTGCCAGCAGCCGCGCGGGACAGACCACCGGGGAGCTGTTTTTT,CASSRAGQTTGELFF
TRBD2,TRBJ2-3,TRBV5-1,many,TGCGCCAGCAGCTCGGGGGGGCCGGCTACGCAGTATTTT,CASSSGGPATQYF
.,TRBJ2-7,TRBV7-2,.,TGTGCCAGCACCCCAGGGTCCCCCAAGCAGTACTTC,CASTPGSPKQYF
TRBD1,TRBJ2-7,TRBV28,many,TGTGCCAGCAGTTTTGGGGACAGGCGGTACGAGCAGTACTTC,CASSFGDRRYEQYF
.,TRBJ1-1,TRBV7-2,many,TGTGCCAGCAGCTTAGGCCTTGAGAATGAAGCTTTCTTT,CASSLGLENEAFF
.,TRBJ1-2,TRBV7-8,many,TGTGCCAGCAGCTATGCCCCCGTAGTTAACTATGGCTACACCTTC,CASSYAPVVNYGYTF
.,TRBJ2-1,TRBV3-1,many,TGTGCCAGCAGCCTCAAAGGGTTGGAAAATGAGCAGTTCTTC,CASSLKGLENEQFF
.,TRBJ2-7,TRBV14,many,TGTGCCAGCAGCCAACTCGGGGGCGCGGAACAGTACTTC,CASSQLGGAEQYF
.,TRBJ1-5,TRBV5-1,many,TGCGCCAGCAGCTTGGGGGATGGTCATCAGCCCCAGCATTTT,CASSLGDGHQPQHF
.,TRBJ1-2,TRBV29-1,many,TGCAGCGTTGAAGATCTGACAGGATGGAGCTACACCTTC,CSVEDLTGWSYTF
.,TRBJ1-5,TRBV12-3/TRBV12-4,many,TGTGCCAGCAGTTCCTACAGGGCCGGGGGTCAGCCCCAGCATTTT,CASSSYRAGGQPQHF